The clone carrying this T cell receptor (beta chain) was seen only a few times. What it recognizes is unknown. This CDR3 has 13 residues. The ends lost 6 bases at V and 4 bases at J; junction bases unmatched: 3. Germline-derived CDR1 and CDR2 are SQVTM and ANQGSEA. The data are from a study of T-cell memory formation after mild COVID-19. Study summary: Clustering of TCRs was largely donor specific.

Study findings and constraints: Detection of some responders pre-infection suggested pre-existing cross-reactive memory T cells participated. CD8+ contracting clones occupied EMRA, while CD4+ ones occupied mainly CM and EM. Contracting clones from day 15 to 85 had balanced CD4/CD8; later expanders favoured CD4+.

TCRdb re-analysed the 5' RACE reads in MiXCR, keeping a single row per CDR3 protein. Of approximately 240,000 distinct CDR3 sequences in the sample, 16% were seen once. The TCR originated in a man younger than 30 who had mild COVID-19 (a few samples of this study predate the infection). Cell type and time point are not known. The chain employs TRBV29-1 and TRBJ2-6; TRBD1 agrees at 7 bases. Input material: PBMCs or a T cell subset sorted from them (not recorded which). This chain's CDR3 is CSVGTAGANVLTF. CDR3 in DNA: TGCAGCGTCGGGACAGCCGGGGCCAACGTCCTGACTTTC.